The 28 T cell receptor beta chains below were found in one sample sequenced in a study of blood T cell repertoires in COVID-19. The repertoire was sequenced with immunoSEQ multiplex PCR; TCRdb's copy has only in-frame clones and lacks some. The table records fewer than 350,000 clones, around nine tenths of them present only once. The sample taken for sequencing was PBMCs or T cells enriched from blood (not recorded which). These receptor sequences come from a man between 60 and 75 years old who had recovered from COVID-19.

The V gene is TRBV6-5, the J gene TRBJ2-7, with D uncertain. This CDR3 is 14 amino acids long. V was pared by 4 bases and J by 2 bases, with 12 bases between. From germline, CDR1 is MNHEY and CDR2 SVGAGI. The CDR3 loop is CASSLVHSTYEQYF. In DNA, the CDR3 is TGTGCCAGCAGTTTGGTTCACAGCACCTACGAGCAGTACTTC.

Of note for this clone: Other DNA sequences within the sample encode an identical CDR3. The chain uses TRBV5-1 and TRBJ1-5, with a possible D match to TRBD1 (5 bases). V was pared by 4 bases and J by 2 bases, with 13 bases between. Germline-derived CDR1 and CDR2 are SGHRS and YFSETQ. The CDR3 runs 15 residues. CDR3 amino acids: CASSPDQGGNQPQHF. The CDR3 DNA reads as TGCGCCAGCAGCCCGGACCAGGGCGGCAATCAGCCCCAGCATTTT.

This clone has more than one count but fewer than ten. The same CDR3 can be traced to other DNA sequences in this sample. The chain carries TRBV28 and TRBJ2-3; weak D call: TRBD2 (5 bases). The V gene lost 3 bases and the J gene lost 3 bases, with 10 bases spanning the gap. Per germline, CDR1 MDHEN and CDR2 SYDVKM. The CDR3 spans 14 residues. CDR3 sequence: CASSFLAGTDTQYF. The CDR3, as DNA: TGTGCCAGCAGTTTTTTGGCGGGTACAGATACGCAGTATTTT.

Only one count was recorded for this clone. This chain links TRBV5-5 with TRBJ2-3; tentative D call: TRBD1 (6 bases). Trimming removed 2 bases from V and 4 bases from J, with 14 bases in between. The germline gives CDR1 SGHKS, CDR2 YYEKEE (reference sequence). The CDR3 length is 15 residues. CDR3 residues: CASSFNGQSADTQYF. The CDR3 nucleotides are TGTGCCAGCAGCTTTAATGGACAGTCAGCAGATACGCAGTATTTT.

The CDR3 DNA sequence: TGTGCCAGCTCACCATTTGTTGAGAATGAAAAACTGTTTTTT. Residues: CASSPFVENEKLFF. This sequence joins TRBV18 and TRBJ1-4, with D hard to call. V dropped 2 bases and J dropped 5 bases, with 9 bases sitting between them. The CDR3 has 14 residues. CDR1 is KGHSH, CDR2 LQKENI, per germline.

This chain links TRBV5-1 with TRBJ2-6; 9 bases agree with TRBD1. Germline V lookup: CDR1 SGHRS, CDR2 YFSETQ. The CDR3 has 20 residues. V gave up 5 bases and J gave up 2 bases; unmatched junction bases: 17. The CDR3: CASSFFPQGAGGTGANVLTF. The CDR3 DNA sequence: TGCGCCAGCAGTTTTTTTCCACAGGGGGCAGGGGGCACTGGGGCCAACGTCCTGACTTTC.

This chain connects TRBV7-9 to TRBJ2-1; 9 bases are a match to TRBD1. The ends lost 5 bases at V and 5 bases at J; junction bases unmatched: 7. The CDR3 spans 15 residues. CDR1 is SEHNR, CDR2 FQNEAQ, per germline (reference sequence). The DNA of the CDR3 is TGTGCCAGCAGCCCCGGGACAGGGATGCACAATGAGCAGTTCTTC. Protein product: CASSPGTGMHNEQFF.

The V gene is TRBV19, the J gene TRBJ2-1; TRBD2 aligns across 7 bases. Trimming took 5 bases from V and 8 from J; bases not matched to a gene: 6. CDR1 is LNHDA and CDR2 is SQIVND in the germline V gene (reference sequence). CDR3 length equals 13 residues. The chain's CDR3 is CASSGGRADEQFF. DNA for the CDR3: TGTGCCAGTAGTGGCGGGAGAGCGGATGAGCAGTTCTTC.

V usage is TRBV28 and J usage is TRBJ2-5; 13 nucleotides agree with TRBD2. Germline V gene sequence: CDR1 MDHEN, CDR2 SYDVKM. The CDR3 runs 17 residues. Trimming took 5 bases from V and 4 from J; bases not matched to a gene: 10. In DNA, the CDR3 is TGTGCCAGCAGTCTACCCCTACTAGCGGGAGGGGGAGAGACCCAGTACTTC. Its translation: CASSLPLLAGGGETQYF.

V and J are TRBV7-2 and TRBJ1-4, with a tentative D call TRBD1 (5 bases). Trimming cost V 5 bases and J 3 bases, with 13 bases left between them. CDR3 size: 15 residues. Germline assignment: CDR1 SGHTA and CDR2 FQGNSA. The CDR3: CASSADRRANEKLFF. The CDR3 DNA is TGTGCCAGCAGCGCCGACAGACGCGCTAATGAAAAACTGTTTTTT.

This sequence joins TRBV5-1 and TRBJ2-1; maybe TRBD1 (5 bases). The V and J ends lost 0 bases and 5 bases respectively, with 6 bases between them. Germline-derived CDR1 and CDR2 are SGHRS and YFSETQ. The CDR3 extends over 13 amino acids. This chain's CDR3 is CASSLGRDNEQFF. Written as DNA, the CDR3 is TGCGCCAGCAGCTTGGGCAGGGACAATGAGCAGTTCTTC.

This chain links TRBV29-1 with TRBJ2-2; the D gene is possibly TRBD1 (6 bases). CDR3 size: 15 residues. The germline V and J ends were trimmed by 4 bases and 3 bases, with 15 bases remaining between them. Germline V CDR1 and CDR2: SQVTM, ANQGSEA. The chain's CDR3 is CSVGLLAGDTGELFF. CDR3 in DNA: TGCAGCGTTGGACTCTTGGCAGGGGACACCGGGGAGCTGTTTTTT.

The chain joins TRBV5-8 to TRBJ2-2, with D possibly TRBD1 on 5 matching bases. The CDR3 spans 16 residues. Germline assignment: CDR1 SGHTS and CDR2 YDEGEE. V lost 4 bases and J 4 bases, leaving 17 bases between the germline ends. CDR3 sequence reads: CASSRAGIYGTGELFF. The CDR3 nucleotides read TGTGCCAGCAGCCGGGCAGGGATTTATGGCACCGGGGAGCTGTTTTTT.

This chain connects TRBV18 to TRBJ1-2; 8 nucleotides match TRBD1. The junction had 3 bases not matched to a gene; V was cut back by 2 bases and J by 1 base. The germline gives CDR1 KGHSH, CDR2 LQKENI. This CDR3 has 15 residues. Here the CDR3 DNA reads TGTGCCAGCTCACCAAGGACAGGGAATAACTATGGCTACACCTTC. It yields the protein CASSPRTGNNYGYTF. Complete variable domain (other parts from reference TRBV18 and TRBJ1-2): NAGVMQNPRHLVRRRGQEARLRCSPMKGHSHVYWYRQLPEEGLKFMVYLQKENIIDESGMPKERFSAEFPKEGPSILRIQQVVRGDSAAYFCASSPRTGNNYGYTFGSGTRLTVV.

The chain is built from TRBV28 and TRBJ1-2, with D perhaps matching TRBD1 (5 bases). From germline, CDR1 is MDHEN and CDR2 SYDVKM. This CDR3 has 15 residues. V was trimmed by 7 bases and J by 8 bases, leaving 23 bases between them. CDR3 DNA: TGTGCCAGCACCCCCCTGGGGGGAGTGGTTTCCGGCTACACCTTC. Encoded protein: CASTPLGGVVSGYTF.

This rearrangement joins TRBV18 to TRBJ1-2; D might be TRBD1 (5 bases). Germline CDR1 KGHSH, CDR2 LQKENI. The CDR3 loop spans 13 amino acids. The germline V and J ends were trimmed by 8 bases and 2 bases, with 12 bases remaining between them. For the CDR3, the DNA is TGTGCCAGCGTACAGACAGAAAACTATGGCTACACCTTC. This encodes CASVQTENYGYTF.

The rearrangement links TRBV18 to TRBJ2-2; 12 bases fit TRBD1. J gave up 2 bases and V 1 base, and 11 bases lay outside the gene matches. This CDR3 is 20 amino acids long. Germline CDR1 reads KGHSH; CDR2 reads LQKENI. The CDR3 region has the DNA TGTGCCAGCTCACCACAATTGGGACAGGGGGCGAACCCTAACACCGGGGAGCTGTTTTTT. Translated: CASSPQLGQGANPNTGELFF.

In nucleotides, the CDR3 is TGTGCCAGCAGCCAGGGGTTTGAGCAGTTCTTC. It encodes CASSQGFEQFF. The chain uses TRBV7-2 and TRBJ2-1; D perhaps matches TRBD1 (6 bases). Trimming pared 5 bases from V and 9 bases from J, leaving 8 bases between. The CDR3 runs to 11 residues. Germline V lookup: CDR1 SGHTA, CDR2 FQGNSA. Full variable domain (remainder filled in from reference TRBV7-2 and TRBJ2-1): GAGVSQSPSNKVTEKGKDVELRCDPISGHTALYWYRQSLGQGLEFLIYFQGNSAPDKSGLPSDRFSAERTGGSVSTLTIQRTQQEDSAVYLCASSQGFEQFFGPGTRLTVL.

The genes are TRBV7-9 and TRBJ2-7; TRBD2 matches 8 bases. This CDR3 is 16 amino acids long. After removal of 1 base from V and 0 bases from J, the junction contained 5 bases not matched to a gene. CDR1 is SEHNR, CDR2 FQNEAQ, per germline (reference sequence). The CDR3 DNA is TGTGCCAGCAGCTTAGAAGGACTAGCCTCCTCCTACGAGCAGTACTTC. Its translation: CASSLEGLASSYEQYF.

This chain's CDR3 is CASSLGAGTGEAFF. The DNA for the CDR3 is TGCGCCAGCAGCTTGGGAGCCGGGACAGGGGAAGCTTTCTTT. The chain links TRBV5-1 to TRBJ1-1; 9 bases map to TRBD1. The CDR3 contains 14 residues. Trimming removed 0 bases from V and 8 bases from J; junction bases left unmatched: 5. In germline, CDR1 is SGHRS, CDR2 YFSETQ.

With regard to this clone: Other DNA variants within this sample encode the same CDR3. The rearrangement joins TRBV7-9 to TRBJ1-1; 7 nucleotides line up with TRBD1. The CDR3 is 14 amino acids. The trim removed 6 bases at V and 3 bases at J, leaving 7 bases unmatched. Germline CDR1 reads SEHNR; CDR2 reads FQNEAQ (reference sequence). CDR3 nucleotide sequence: TGTGCCAGCAGTCACAGGGGTTCGGACACTGAAGCTTTCTTT. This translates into CASSHRGSDTEAFF.

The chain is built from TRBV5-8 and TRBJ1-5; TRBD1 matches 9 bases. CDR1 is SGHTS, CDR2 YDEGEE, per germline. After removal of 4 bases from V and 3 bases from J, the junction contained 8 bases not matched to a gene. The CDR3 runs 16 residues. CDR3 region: CASSPDRGYVNQPQHF. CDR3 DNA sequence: TGTGCCAGCAGCCCGGACAGGGGTTATGTCAATCAGCCCCAGCATTTT.

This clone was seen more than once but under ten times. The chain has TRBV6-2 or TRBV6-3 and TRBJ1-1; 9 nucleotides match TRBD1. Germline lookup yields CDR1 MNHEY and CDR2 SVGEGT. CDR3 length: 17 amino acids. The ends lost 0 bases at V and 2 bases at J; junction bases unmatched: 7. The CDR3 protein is CASSYSLWDRANTEAFF. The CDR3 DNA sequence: TGTGCCAGCAGTTACTCCCTATGGGACAGGGCTAACACTGAAGCTTTCTTT.

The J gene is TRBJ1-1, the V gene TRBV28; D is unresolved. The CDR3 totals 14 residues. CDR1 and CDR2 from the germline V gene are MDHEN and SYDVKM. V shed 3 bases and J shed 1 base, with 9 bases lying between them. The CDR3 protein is CASSLKVANTEAFF. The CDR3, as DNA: TGTGCCAGCAGTTTGAAGGTAGCGAACACTGAAGCTTTCTTT.

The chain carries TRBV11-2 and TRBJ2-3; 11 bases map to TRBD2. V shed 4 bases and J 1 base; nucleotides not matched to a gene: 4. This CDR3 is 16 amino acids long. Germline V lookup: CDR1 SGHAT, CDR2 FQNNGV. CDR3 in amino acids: CASSSHSGGGTDTQYF. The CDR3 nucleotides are TGTGCCAGCAGCTCCCATAGCGGGGGGGGCACAGATACGCAGTATTTT.

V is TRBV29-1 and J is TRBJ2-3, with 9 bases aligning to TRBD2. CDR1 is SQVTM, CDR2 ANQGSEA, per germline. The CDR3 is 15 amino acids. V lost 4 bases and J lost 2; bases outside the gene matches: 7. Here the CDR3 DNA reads TGCAGCGTTGTAAAACTAGCGGGTGCCACAGATACGCAGTATTTT. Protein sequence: CSVVKLAGATDTQYF.

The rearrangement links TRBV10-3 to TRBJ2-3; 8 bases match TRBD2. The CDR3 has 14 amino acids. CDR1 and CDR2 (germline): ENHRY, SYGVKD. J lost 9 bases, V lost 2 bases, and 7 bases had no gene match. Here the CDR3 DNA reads TGTGCCATCAGTGAGGGGACTAGGGCCATAACGCAGTATTTT. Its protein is CAISEGTRAITQYF.

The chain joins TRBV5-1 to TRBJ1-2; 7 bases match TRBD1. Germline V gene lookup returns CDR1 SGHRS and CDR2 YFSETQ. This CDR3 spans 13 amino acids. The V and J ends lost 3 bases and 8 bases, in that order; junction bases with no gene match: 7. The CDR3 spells CASSSATGYGYTF. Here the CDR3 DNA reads TGCGCCAGCAGCTCGGCGACAGGGTACGGCTACACCTTC.